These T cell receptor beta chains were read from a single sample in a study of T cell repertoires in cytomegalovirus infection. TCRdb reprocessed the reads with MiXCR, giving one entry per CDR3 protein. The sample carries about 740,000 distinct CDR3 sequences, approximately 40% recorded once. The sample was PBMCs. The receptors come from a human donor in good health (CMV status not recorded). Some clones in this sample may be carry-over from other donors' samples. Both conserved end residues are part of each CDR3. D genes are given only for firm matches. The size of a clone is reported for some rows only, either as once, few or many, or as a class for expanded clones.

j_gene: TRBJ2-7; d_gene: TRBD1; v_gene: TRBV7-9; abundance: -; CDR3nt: TGTGCCAGCAGCTCAAAGACAGGGGGAAAGGTCGAGCAGTACTTC; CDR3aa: CASSSKTGGKVEQYF
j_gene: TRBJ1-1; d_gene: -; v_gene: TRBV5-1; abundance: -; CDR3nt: TGCGCCAGCAGCCCGATGGAGATAGGGGGAAGAACTGAAGCTTTCTTT; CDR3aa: CASSPMEIGGRTEAFF
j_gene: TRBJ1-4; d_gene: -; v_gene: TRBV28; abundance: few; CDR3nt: TGTGCCAGCACGGGTGATGATGAAAAACTGTTTTTT; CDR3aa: CASTGDDEKLFF
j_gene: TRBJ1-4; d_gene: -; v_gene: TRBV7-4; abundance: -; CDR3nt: TGTGCCAGCAGCCCCCTGTCCGGAGAACCTGCCACTAATGAAACACTGTTTTTT; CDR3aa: CASSPLSGEPATNETLFF
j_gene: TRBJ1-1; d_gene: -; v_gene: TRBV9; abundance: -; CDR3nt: TGTGCCAGCAGCCGTAGGGGACATTCGAACACTGAAGCTTTCTTT; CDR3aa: CASSRRGHSNTEAFF
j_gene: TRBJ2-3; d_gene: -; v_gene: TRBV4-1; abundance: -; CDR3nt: TGCGCCAGCAGCCAAGGCGACCATTCTAGCACAGATACGCAGTATTTT; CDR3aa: CASSQGDHSSTDTQYF
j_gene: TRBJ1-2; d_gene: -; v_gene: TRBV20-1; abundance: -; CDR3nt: TGCAGTGCTAGAGTTCCCGAACTGGGGCCCTATGGCTACACCTTC; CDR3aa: CSARVPELGPYGYTF
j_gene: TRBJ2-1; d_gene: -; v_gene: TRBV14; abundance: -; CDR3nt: TGTGCCAGCAGCCAAGTAAGACAGGTCTTCTACAATGAGCAGTTCTTC; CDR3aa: CASSQVRQVFYNEQFF
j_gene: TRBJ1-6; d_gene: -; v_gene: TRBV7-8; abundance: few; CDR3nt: TGTGCCAGCAGCCCCTTGATGAACTCACCCCTCCACTTT; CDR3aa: CASSPLMNSPLHF
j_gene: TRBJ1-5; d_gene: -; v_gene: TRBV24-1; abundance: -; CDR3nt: TGTGCCTCCGCCCCCGCGGGGAGCAATCAGCCCCAGCATTTT; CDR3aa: CASAPAGSNQPQHF